Following are 17 T cell receptor beta chains from one sample sequenced in a study of PD-1 blockade in classical Hodgkin lymphoma. Repertoires were generated with immunoSEQ multiplex PCR, while TCRdb's copy carries only in-frame clones and drops some. The top ten clones hold approximately 12% of a sample with about 97,000 clones, around 80% of them seen once. Each patient experienced a relapse that followed autologous stem cell transplantation, and brentuximab vedotin exposure varied. The material sequenced was peripheral blood mononuclear cells (PBMCs), taken at baseline. The receptors stem from a human donor with classical Hodgkin lymphoma.

This clone was found once. At one end the junction does not follow the germline gene, possibly because of a read error. The sample holds other DNA sequences that translate to the same CDR3. CDR3: CASSLGGLAKTTGELFF. CDR3 DNA: TGTGCTAGCAGCCTCGGAGGACTAGCGAAAACCACCGGGGAGCTGTTTTTT. The genes are TRBV11-1 and TRBJ2-2; TRBD2 matches at 9 bases. Germline-derived CDR1 and CDR2 are SGHAT and FQDESV (reference sequence). CDR3 size: 17 residues.

The chain has TRBV30 and TRBJ1-2, with no clear D. CDR1 is GTSNPN and CDR2 is SVGIG in the germline V gene (reference sequence). The CDR3 runs 13 residues. Deletions cut 3 bases from V and 8 bases from J, with 16 bases between. The CDR3 loop reads CAWSAGGRGGYTF. In DNA form, the CDR3 reads TGTGCCTGGAGCGCGGGCGGTCGTGGAGGCTACACCTTC.

The chain couples TRBV6-1 to TRBJ1-3; unclear D gene. V was trimmed by 3 bases and J by 8 bases, leaving 14 bases between them. The CDR3 runs 14 residues. The germline CDR1 and CDR2 sequences are MNHNS and SASEGT. The CDR3 DNA sequence: TGTGCCAGCAGTGAGGTGGCAGCTGGGGACACCATATATTTT. Translation: CASSEVAAGDTIYF.

This clone was picked up one time. The V call is TRBV7-2, the J call TRBJ2-7; 7 bases are a match to TRBD2. After removal of 5 bases from V and 6 bases from J, the junction contained 10 bases not matched to a gene. The CDR3 covers 14 residues. The germline CDR1 and CDR2 sequences are SGHTA and FQGNSA. CDR3 region: CASSLSGMSGEQYF. The CDR3 DNA sequence: TGTGCCAGCAGCCTCAGCGGGATGTCGGGCGAGCAGTACTTC.

The chain recombines TRBV28 with TRBJ1-5; 8 positions agree with TRBD1. Losses at the gene ends were 3 bases for V and 6 bases for J; bases not matched to a gene: 4. Germline CDR1 MDHEN, CDR2 SYDVKM. The CDR3 is made up of 14 amino acids. The CDR3 nucleotides read TGTGCCAGCAGTTTTACAGGGGGTGGTCAGCCCCAGCATTTT. Protein product: CASSFTGGGQPQHF. The whole variable domain, remainder taken from reference TRBV28 and TRBJ1-5, is DVKVTQSSRYLVKRTGEKVFLECVQDMDHENMFWYRQDPGLGLRLIYFSYDVKMKEKGDIPEGYSVSREKKERFSLILESASTNQTSMYLCASSFTGGGQPQHFGDGTRLSIL.

The chain uses TRBV6-5 and TRBJ2-7; 14 nucleotides agree with TRBD2. CDR3 length equals 16 residues. J lost 4 bases, V lost 4 bases, and 6 bases had no gene match. Per germline, CDR1 MNHEY and CDR2 SVGAGI. CDR3 residues: CASSSLGTSGSYEQYF. The DNA of the CDR3 is TGTGCCAGCAGTTCTCTCGGGACTAGCGGGAGTTACGAGCAGTACTTC.

This chain connects TRBV27 to TRBJ1-2; tentative D call: TRBD1 (5 bases). The CDR3 is 14 residues long. The V gene's germline CDR1 is MNHEY and CDR2 SMNVEV (reference sequence). The V and J ends lost 6 bases and 2 bases respectively, with 13 bases between them. DNA for the CDR3: TGTGCCAGCAGGAGGGCAGGGCTGAACTATGGCTACACCTTC. Amino acids: CASRRAGLNYGYTF.

The chain recombines TRBV10-2 with TRBJ2-1; D call uncertain. The CDR3 is 13 residues long. V lost 5 bases to trimming and J lost 0 bases, with 5 bases between them. The V gene's germline CDR1 is WSHSY and CDR2 SAAADI. CDR3 sequence: CASSQSSYNEQFF. The CDR3, as DNA: TGCGCCAGCAGTCAGAGCTCCTACAATGAGCAGTTCTTC.

This clone was seen more than once but under ten times. The chain has TRBV19 and TRBJ1-5; D gene ambiguous. The germline V and J ends were trimmed by 5 bases and 6 bases, with 11 bases remaining between them. Germline V gene data show CDR1 as LNHDA and CDR2 as SQIVND (reference sequence). This CDR3 has 13 residues. In nucleotides, the CDR3 is TGTGCCAGTAGTCCAATTCGGAGTCAGCCCCAGCATTTT. This encodes CASSPIRSQPQHF.

This chain uses TRBV4-1 with TRBJ1-3; TRBD1 matches 9 bases. This CDR3 contains 15 residues. Germline assignment: CDR1 MGHRA and CDR2 YSYEKL. With V trimmed by 1 base and J by 4 bases, 2 bases remained unmatched. CDR3 sequence (DNA): TGCGCCAGCAGCCAAGGACAGGGGGACGGAAACACCATATATTTT. Its protein is CASSQGQGDGNTIYF.

This chain connects TRBV25-1 to TRBJ2-3, with TRBD2 identical over 10 bases. The V gene end was trimmed by 3 bases and the J gene end by 3 bases; junction bases not matched to a gene: 9. CDR3 length: 17 amino acids. CDR1 is MGHDK, CDR2 SYGVNS, per germline. The CDR3 region has the DNA TGTGCCAGCAGTGATCTGGTAGGGGGACTAGCGACAGATACGCAGTATTTT. Its translation: CASSDLVGGLATDTQYF.

This sequence joins TRBV5-1 and TRBJ2-1; 7 bases match TRBD1. Trimming took 0 bases from V and 8 from J; bases not matched to a gene: 2. Germline CDR1 SGHRS, CDR2 YFSETQ. This CDR3 spans 13 amino acids. The CDR3 DNA sequence: TGCGCCAGCAGCTTGGAGGGGGCTGATGAGCAGTTCTTC. Translating gives CASSLEGADEQFF.

The chain employs TRBV7-2 and TRBJ2-7, with 11 bases aligning to TRBD2. CDR1 SGHTA and CDR2 FQGNSA come from the germline V gene. CDR3 length equals 16 residues. With V trimmed by 3 bases and J by 3 bases, 7 bases remained unmatched. The CDR3 is CASSLAGTSGIYEQYF. As DNA, the CDR3 is TGTGCCAGCAGCTTGGCCGGGACTAGCGGAATCTACGAGCAGTACTTC. Variable domain in full (rest from reference TRBV7-2 and TRBJ2-7): GAGVSQSPSNKVTEKGKDVELRCDPISGHTALYWYRQSLGQGLEFLIYFQGNSAPDKSGLPSDRFSAERTGGSVSTLTIQRTQQEDSAVYLCASSLAGTSGIYEQYFGPGTRLTVT.

The J gene is TRBJ1-1, the V gene TRBV10-2, with D perhaps matching TRBD1 (6 bases). Trimming took 11 bases from V and 7 from J, leaving 20 bases between them. The CDR3 loop spans 13 amino acids. CDR1 and CDR2 from the germline V gene are WSHSY and SAAADI. The DNA of the CDR3 is TGCGCCGTAGTTTCGGACAGAAGCCTTGAAGCTTTCTTT. This sequence encodes CAVVSDRSLEAFF.

The chain employs TRBV7-9 and TRBJ2-3; perhaps TRBD2 as D (5 bases). Germline CDR1 SEHNR, CDR2 FQNEAQ (reference sequence). The germline V and J ends were trimmed by 3 bases and 5 bases, with 15 bases remaining between them. The CDR3 runs 15 residues. The CDR3 DNA sequence: TGTGCCAGCAGCTTTTCTAGCACTCTTCAAGATACGCAGTATTTT. Protein sequence: CASSFSSTLQDTQYF.

V and J are TRBV7-6 and TRBJ2-1; D is uncertain. The CDR3 consists of 12 residues. Trimming removed 3 bases from V and 2 bases from J, with 2 bases in between. Germline CDR1 reads SGHVS; CDR2 reads FNYEAQ. As DNA, the CDR3 is TGTGCCAGCAGCTTTACCTACAATGAGCAGTTCTTC. It yields the protein CASSFTYNEQFF.

CDR3 loop: CASGPSGRNEQFF. The CDR3, as DNA: TGTGCCAGCGGGCCTAGCGGGAGGAATGAGCAGTTCTTC. J is TRBJ2-1 and V is TRBV9; 11 nucleotides agree with TRBD2. This CDR3 has 13 amino acids. From germline, CDR1 is SGDLS and CDR2 YYNGEE. V shed 7 bases, J shed 7 bases, and the junction held 4 bases outside the gene matches.